Each of the 32 T cell receptor beta chains below was sequenced from the same sample in a study of sequential checkpoint blockade in melanoma. Treatment: randomized to nivolumab then ipilimumab (arm A) or the reverse (arm B). Profiled with immunoSEQ multiplex PCR; TCRdb holds only in-frame clones, not every one. There are under 20,000 clones in the sample; around 75% occur only once, and 30% to 45% lies in the top ten. The material was CD8+ T cells sorted from blood (inferred from file names), obtained from a patient given nivolumab and ipilimumab in sequence. The receptor source for this set is a human donor with melanoma.

The chain is built from TRBV29-1 and TRBJ2-5, with 9 bases that match TRBD1. The DNA end is a closer match to TRBJ2-7, so the J assignment may be wrong. Germline V CDR1 and CDR2: SQVTM, ANQGSEA. There are 12 residues in the CDR3. This CDR3 reads CSVPGQGYEQYF. The CDR3 DNA sequence: TGCAGCGTGCCGGGACAGGGCTACGAGCAGTACTTC.

This rearrangement joins TRBV28 to TRBJ2-7, with D perhaps TRBD2 (5 bases). The V end lost 9 bases, the J end lost 2 bases, and 17 bases lay between the germline ends. The CDR3 is 14 residues long. CDR1 MDHEN and CDR2 SYDVKM come from the germline V gene. DNA for the CDR3: TGTGCCAGTGAGACCGGGCAGAGGGCCTACGAGCAGTACTTC. Its translation is CASETGQRAYEQYF.

The chain links TRBV19 to TRBJ1-6, with 8 positions matching TRBD1. Germline CDR1 reads LNHDA; CDR2 reads SQIVND (reference sequence). The CDR3 extends over 17 amino acids. J lost 7 bases, V lost 4 bases, and 12 bases had no gene match. As DNA, the CDR3 is TGTGCCAGTAGTACTGGACAGGGCATAGTAAAAAATTCACCCCTCCACTTT. Its protein product is CASSTGQGIVKNSPLHF.

V usage is TRBV2 and J usage is TRBJ1-5; TRBD1 aligns across 8 bases. V was pared by 8 bases and J by 5 bases, with 11 bases of the junction left unmatched. The CDR3 consists of 15 residues. Germline CDR1 is SNHLY and CDR2 is FYNNEI. The CDR3 is CASGNRGEKDQPQHF. The CDR3 DNA sequence: TGTGCCAGCGGAAACAGGGGGGAGAAAGATCAGCCCCAGCATTTT.

J is TRBJ1-2 and V is TRBV6-5; TRBD1 is a possible D gene (5 bases). V shed 10 bases and J shed 8 bases, with 14 bases lying between them. The germline CDR1 and CDR2 sequences are MNHEY and SVGAGI. This CDR3 has 11 residues. For the CDR3, the DNA is TGTGCCACCTCCGGGGGGATAGGCTACACCTTC. Translated, it gives CATSGGIGYTF.

The chain uses TRBV6-5 and TRBJ1-2; 9 bases agree with TRBD1. V gave up 7 bases and J gave up 7 bases; unmatched junction bases: 10. This CDR3 is 14 amino acids long. The germline V gene has CDR1 MNHEY and CDR2 SVGAGI. The CDR3 nucleotides are TGTGCCAGCACTGCACTACAGGGGGCGGGTGGCTACACCTTC. This sequence encodes CASTALQGAGGYTF.

The rearrangement links TRBV7-9 to TRBJ2-7; the match to TRBD2 covers 9 bases. Per germline, CDR1 SEHNR and CDR2 FQNEAQ (reference sequence). CDR3 length: 14 residues. The ends lost 5 bases at V and 2 bases at J; junction bases unmatched: 4. The CDR3 nucleotides read TGTGCCAGCAGCCCCTGGACTAGCGCCTACGAGCAGTACTTC. The encoded protein is CASSPWTSAYEQYF.

CDR3 nucleotides: TGTGCCAGCAGTGGGATAGGGACTAGCGGGGGGTACGAGCAGTACTTC. It encodes CASSGIGTSGGYEQYF. The chain has TRBV6-1 and TRBJ2-7; 15 bases fit TRBD2. V was clipped by 4 bases and J by 4 bases; unmatched bases: 5. CDR1 and CDR2 from the germline V gene are MNHNS and SASEGT. The CDR3 length is 16 residues.

The count of this clone is one. The chain employs TRBV19 and TRBJ1-6; 9 nucleotides line up with TRBD1. The CDR3 totals 15 residues. The germline V gene encodes CDR1 LNHDA and CDR2 SQIVND (reference sequence). Trimming took 1 base from V and 9 from J; bases not matched to a gene: 4. The CDR3 spells CASSIGGQGSSPLHF. The CDR3, as DNA: TGTGCCAGTAGTATAGGAGGACAGGGGAGTTCACCCCTCCACTTT. The full variable domain, in which reference TRBV19 and TRBJ1-6 provide the parts outside the CDR3, is DGGITQSPKYLFRKEGQNVTLSCEQNLNHDAMYWYRQDPGQGLRLIYYSQIVNDFQKGDIAEGYSVSREKKESFPLTVTSAQKNPTAFYLCASSIGGQGSSPLHFGNGTRLTVT.

The J gene is TRBJ2-7, the V gene TRBV6-1; 8 positions match TRBD1. This CDR3 contains 16 residues. V trimming: 4 bases; J trimming: 2 bases; junction bases outside the gene matches: 10. Germline loops: CDR1 MNHNS, CDR2 SASEGT. The CDR3 sequence is CASSGFEGQDPYEQYF. In DNA, the CDR3 is TGTGCCAGCAGTGGGTTCGAGGGACAGGATCCCTACGAGCAGTACTTC.

This chain joins TRBV27 and TRBJ1-4; possible D gene TRBD1, 6 bases. V was cut by 5 bases and J by 5 bases, with 18 bases left in between. The CDR3 runs 16 residues. Germline V lookup: CDR1 MNHEY, CDR2 SMNVEV (reference sequence). CDR3 in DNA: TGTGCCAGCAGTACCCAGGGGAGGGCCCAAAATGAAAAACTGTTTTTT. Translated, it gives CASSTQGRAQNEKLFF.

The rearrangement uses TRBV6-1 and TRBJ2-7; the D gene is possibly TRBD2 (6 bases). The V end was cut by 1 base, the J end by 0 bases, with 10 bases between. CDR1 is MNHNS and CDR2 is SASEGT in the germline V gene. The CDR3 extends over 15 amino acids. The CDR3 is CASSEVRRGSYEQYF. DNA of the CDR3: TGTGCCAGCAGTGAAGTGAGGCGGGGCTCCTACGAGCAGTACTTC.

The rearrangement links TRBV29-1 to TRBJ1-4; D perhaps matches TRBD1 (6 bases). V gave up 2 bases and J gave up 8 bases, with 21 bases separating them. In germline, CDR1 is SQVTM, CDR2 ANQGSEA. This CDR3 has 16 residues. CDR3 in amino acids: CSVENWDTSGGEKLFF. CDR3 bases: TGCAGCGTTGAAAACTGGGACACCTCCGGTGGGGAAAAACTGTTTTTT.

The rearrangement uses TRBV4-2 and TRBJ1-1; 7 bases map to TRBD1. V lost 4 bases and J lost 0; bases outside the gene matches: 2. CDR3 length: 14 residues. The germline gives CDR1 LGHNA, CDR2 YNFKEQ. CDR3 region: CASSPGQLNTEAFF. In DNA form, the CDR3 reads TGTGCCAGCAGCCCGGGACAGTTGAACACTGAAGCTTTCTTT.

The V call is TRBV7-9, the J call TRBJ1-5; 7 bases align to TRBD1. Trimming cost V 4 bases and J 2 bases; bases outside gene matches: 5. Per the germline V gene, CDR1 is SEHNR and CDR2 is FQNEAQ (reference sequence). CDR3 size: 15 residues. Here the CDR3 DNA reads TGTGCCAGCAGCTCCTCTGACAGGGGCAATCAGCCCCAGCATTTT. It encodes CASSSSDRGNQPQHF.

J is TRBJ2-1 and V is TRBV25-1; 9 bases are a match to TRBD1. CDR3 length: 12 amino acids. CDR1 MGHDK and CDR2 SYGVNS come from the germline V gene. The J segment lost 9 bases and the V segment lost 7 bases, leaving 4 bases of the junction unmatched. The CDR3 bases are TGTGCCAGCAACCCGACAGGGGGTGAGCAGTTCTTC. It translates to CASNPTGGEQFF.

In its sample, this clone was seen a few times. The chain uses TRBV19 and TRBJ2-7, with 8 bases aligning to TRBD2. There are 15 residues in the CDR3. Germline CDR1 is LNHDA and CDR2 is SQIVND (reference sequence). Trimming took 3 bases from V and 2 from J; bases not matched to a gene: 6. CDR3 loop: CASSMSGGLPYEQYF. The CDR3 nucleotides are TGTGCCAGTAGTATGTCGGGGGGGCTCCCCTACGAGCAGTACTTC.

This clone was observed once. This chain uses TRBV19 with TRBJ1-2; no definite D call. CDR3 length: 19 amino acids. Trimming took off 6 bases at V and 7 bases at J, with 33 bases between the two ends. The germline gives CDR1 LNHDA, CDR2 SQIVND (reference sequence). The CDR3 coding sequence is TGTGCCAGTAGACCCCTTTCCGATTCCCTGGAGTGGCTTACTCGTGGCTACACCTTC. Encoded protein: CASRPLSDSLEWLTRGYTF.

This clone came up a few times. The chain links TRBV28 to TRBJ1-1; D possibly corresponds to TRBD1 (6 bases). V dropped 5 bases and J dropped 8 bases, with 15 bases sitting between them. Germline V gene data show CDR1 as MDHEN and CDR2 as SYDVKM. The CDR3 consists of 13 residues. The CDR3 here is CASSIPTGQEAFF. The CDR3 nucleotides read TGTGCCAGCAGTATCCCGACAGGACAGGAAGCTTTCTTT.

A few counts support this clone. V usage is TRBV4-1 and J usage is TRBJ1-2; 7 bases match TRBD1. V shed 0 bases, J shed 0 bases, and the junction held 4 bases outside the gene matches. This CDR3 has 16 residues. The germline V gene encodes CDR1 MGHRA and CDR2 YSYEKL. The CDR3 loop reads CASSQDGQGANYGYTF. The CDR3 nucleotides read TGCGCCAGCAGCCAAGACGGGCAGGGGGCTAACTATGGCTACACCTTC.

As to this clone: Other DNA sequences in this sample translate to the same CDR3. The V call is TRBV19, the J call TRBJ1-5, with D hard to call. V lost 2 bases to trimming and J lost 0 bases, with 5 bases between them. The CDR3 covers 14 residues. CDR1 and CDR2 from the germline V gene are LNHDA and SQIVND (reference sequence). CDR3 in DNA: TGTGCCAGTAGTATACGGGATAGCAATCAGCCCCAGCATTTT. It encodes CASSIRDSNQPQHF. The whole variable domain, filled in from reference TRBV19 and TRBJ1-5, reads DGGITQSPKYLFRKEGQNVTLSCEQNLNHDAMYWYRQDPGQGLRLIYYSQIVNDFQKGDIAEGYSVSREKKESFPLTVTSAQKNPTAFYLCASSIRDSNQPQHFGDGTRLSIL.

The chain combines TRBV28 with TRBJ2-7; 9 bases map to TRBD2. Trimming cost V 6 bases and J 6 bases; bases outside gene matches: 12. The CDR3 sequence is 15 residues long. Germline CDR1 reads MDHEN; CDR2 reads SYDVKM. In DNA form, the CDR3 reads TGTGCCAGCAGAAGCCTAGCGGGGCTTCTCGGCGAGCAGTACTTC. Its translation: CASRSLAGLLGEQYF.

This chain uses TRBV7-9 with TRBJ1-1; TRBD1 might be the D (5 bases). The germline gives CDR1 SEHNR, CDR2 FQNEAQ (reference sequence). V was trimmed by 4 bases and J by 3 bases, leaving 9 bases between them. The CDR3 spans 13 residues. The CDR3 is CASSWAGDTEAFF. CDR3 sequence (DNA): TGTGCCAGCAGCTGGGCGGGGGACACTGAAGCTTTCTTT.

V gene TRBV4-1 combines with J gene TRBJ1-3; 7 positions match TRBD1. The germline CDR1 and CDR2 sequences are MGHRA and YSYEKL. The CDR3 extends over 16 amino acids. V trimming: 4 bases; J trimming: 0 bases; junction bases outside the gene matches: 6. The CDR3 region is CASSPGQASSGNTIYF. CDR3 DNA sequence: TGCGCCAGCAGCCCCGGACAGGCGAGCTCTGGAAACACCATATATTTT.

This clone was seen only once. This chain links TRBV5-1 with TRBJ1-1; perhaps TRBD1 as D (6 bases). The CDR3 is made up of 15 amino acids. Germline-derived CDR1 and CDR2 are SGHRS and YFSETQ. The ends were cut back, 0 bases at V and 2 bases at J, with 11 bases in the middle. The CDR3 loop is CASSLAGGSNTEAFF. CDR3 coding DNA: TGCGCCAGCAGCTTGGCGGGGGGCAGTAACACTGAAGCTTTCTTT.

The chain's CDR3 is CASSPLEGYSNQPQHF. In DNA form, the CDR3 reads TGTGCCAGCAGTCCCCTAGAAGGATATAGCAATCAGCCCCAGCATTTT. V and J are TRBV28 and TRBJ1-5; D remains ambiguous. The CDR3 loop spans 16 amino acids. Germline-derived CDR1 and CDR2 are MDHEN and SYDVKM. V was trimmed by 5 bases and J by 0 bases, leaving 14 bases between them.

V and J are TRBV7-6 and TRBJ1-1; 10 nucleotides match TRBD1. The V gene end was trimmed by 5 bases and the J gene end by 4 bases; junction bases not matched to a gene: 4. The CDR3 length is 14 residues. From germline, CDR1 is SGHVS and CDR2 FNYEAQ. CDR3 loop: CASSERTGGTEAFF. The CDR3 DNA sequence: TGTGCCAGCAGCGAAAGGACAGGGGGCACTGAAGCTTTCTTT.

This clone was detected a few times. The V call is TRBV5-1, the J call TRBJ2-7, with 12 bases that match TRBD2. Germline CDR1 and CDR2: SGHRS and YFSETQ. The ends lost 2 bases at V and 3 bases at J; junction bases unmatched: 9. This CDR3 contains 17 residues. CDR3 DNA sequence: TGCGCCAGCAGCTTCGGACTAGCGGGAAGGGTAAACTACGAGCAGTACTTC. Encoded protein: CASSFGLAGRVNYEQYF.

The V gene is TRBV27, the J gene TRBJ1-2; 9 nucleotides agree with TRBD1. This CDR3 contains 13 residues. With 9 bases clipped from V and 8 bases from J, the junction kept 10 bases outside the gene matches. Looked up from germline, CDR1 is MNHEY and CDR2 is SMNVEV (reference sequence). This CDR3 is CASTGGAARGYTF. CDR3 coding DNA: TGTGCCAGTACAGGGGGCGCAGCTCGGGGCTACACCTTC.

The chain combines TRBV28 with TRBJ1-2, with 11 bases lining up with TRBD1. V shed 7 bases and J 7 bases; nucleotides not matched to a gene: 14. The CDR3 is 16 residues long. Germline values: CDR1 MDHEN, CDR2 SYDVKM. The CDR3 protein is CASTQDRGRPYGGYTF. The CDR3 DNA reads TGTGCCAGCACTCAGGACAGGGGGCGCCCCTATGGTGGCTACACCTTC.

This clone was seen only once. This CDR3 reads CSALRSYEQYF. CDR3 bases: TGCAGTGCTTTAAGATCCTACGAGCAGTACTTC. The V gene is TRBV20-1, the J gene TRBJ2-5; D gene unclear. The J call may be incorrect, as the DNA end agrees better with TRBJ2-7. Germline assignment: CDR1 DFQATT and CDR2 SNEGSKA (reference sequence). The CDR3 is made up of 11 amino acids.

This clone was observed a handful of times. A far larger clone is off by one base, so a read error is likely. The same CDR3 arises from other DNA sequences in this sample as well. The V call is TRBV5-8, the J call TRBJ2-7, with D perhaps TRBD1 (5 bases). The CDR3 runs 17 residues. Trimming took 4 bases from V and 1 from J, leaving 21 bases between them. Germline V lookup: CDR1 SGHTS, CDR2 YDEGEE. As DNA, the CDR3 is TGTGCCAGCAGCCAAGATTTCGGCAGGGTAGGGTCCTACGAGCAGTACTTC. The encoded protein is CASSQDFGRVGSYEQYF. The entire variable domain, with the rest obtained from reference TRBV5-8 and TRBJ2-7, is as follows: EAGVTQSPTHLIKTRGQQATLRCSPISGHTSVYWYQQALGLGLQFLLWYDEGEERNRGNFPPRFSGRQFPNYSSELNVNALELEDSALYLCASSQDFGRVGSYEQYFGPGTRLTVT.